The 32 T cell receptor beta chains below come from one sample, sequenced in a study of shared clonotypes between healthy human individuals. Clones were sequenced by immunoSEQ multiplex PCR, and TCRdb holds only the in-frame ones, with some missing. The sample lists about 1 million clones, 75% occurring once. The sequenced sample consisted of memory CD4+ T cells sorted from blood. As for subset: CD45RA-negative fraction. These TCRs come from a man younger than 30 in good health.

The rearrangement joins TRBV18 to TRBJ2-7, with D perhaps TRBD2 (5 bases). The V and J ends lost 4 bases and 12 bases respectively, with 19 bases between them. Germline CDR1 reads KGHSH; CDR2 reads LQKENI. CDR3 length: 13 amino acids. This CDR3 reads CASSQGEGSHVYF. CDR3 bases: TGTGCCAGCTCACAGGGCGAGGGTAGCCATGTGTACTTC. Filled out from reference TRBV18 and TRBJ2-7, the complete variable domain reads NAGVMQNPRHLVRRRGQEARLRCSPMKGHSHVYWYRQLPEEGLKFMVYLQKENIIDESGMPKERFSAEFPKEGPSILRIQQVVRGDSAAYFCASSQGEGSHVYFGPGTRLTVT.

This clone has just one count. The rearrangement uses TRBV10-1 and TRBJ2-1; 8 positions agree with TRBD1. CDR3 length: 13 residues. CDR1 is WNHNN, CDR2 SYGVQD, per germline (reference sequence). V shed 6 bases, J shed 9 bases, and the junction held 7 bases outside the gene matches. The CDR3 loop is CASRDRDRGEQFF. The CDR3 nucleotides read TGCGCCAGCAGGGACAGGGATAGGGGTGAGCAGTTCTTC.

The CDR3 nucleotides are TGTGCCAGCAGGGGCAGTGGAGGGGATGAAAAACTGTTTTTT. Translation: CASRGSGGDEKLFF. This chain links TRBV6-6 with TRBJ1-4, with D tentatively TRBD1 (5 bases). The CDR3 covers 14 residues. The germline CDR1 and CDR2 sequences are MNHNY and SVGAGI (reference sequence). The germline V and J ends were trimmed by 6 bases and 6 bases, with 14 bases remaining between them.

The chain joins TRBV7-2 to TRBJ1-2; 7 bases fit TRBD1. Germline values: CDR1 SGHTA, CDR2 FQGNSA. The CDR3 totals 15 residues. The V and J ends lost 5 bases and 0 bases, in that order; junction bases with no gene match: 6. The CDR3 DNA is TGTGCCAGCAGCCCCGCCGGGACAGCTAACTATGGCTACACCTTC. Translation gives CASSPAGTANYGYTF.

The chain combines TRBV10-1 with TRBJ2-1; 11 nucleotides agree with TRBD2. With V trimmed by 2 bases and J by 8 bases, 11 bases remained unmatched. Germline loops: CDR1 WNHNN, CDR2 SYGVQD (reference sequence). This CDR3 is built from 17 residues. CDR3: CASSELRPSGRSDEQFF. The CDR3 DNA reads TGCGCCAGCAGTGAGCTTAGACCTAGCGGGAGGTCAGATGAGCAGTTCTTC.

The chain carries TRBV18 and TRBJ2-7; perhaps D is TRBD1 or TRBD2 (5 bases each). The CDR3 length is 13 residues. V was trimmed by 4 bases and J by 5 bases, leaving 12 bases between them. Germline V lookup: CDR1 KGHSH, CDR2 LQKENI. CDR3 DNA sequence: TGTGCCAGCTCACGCACGAGGGACCACGAGCAGTACTTC. Protein product: CASSRTRDHEQYF.

This clone was counted a single time. The rearrangement uses TRBV6-1 and TRBJ2-7; either TRBD1 or TRBD2 may fit D (6 bases each). CDR1 is MNHNS and CDR2 is SASEGT in the germline V gene. This CDR3 contains 15 residues. Trimming took 0 bases from V and 6 from J, leaving 15 bases between them. Here the CDR3 DNA reads TGTGCCAGCAGTGAAGCATCGGGGGCGCAGGGCGAGCAGTACTTC. Translated: CASSEASGAQGEQYF.

This clone appeared many times. The rearrangement joins TRBV6-5 to TRBJ1-2; no reliable D call. Germline-derived CDR1 and CDR2 are MNHEY and SVGAGI. CDR3 length equals 14 residues. V was cut by 0 bases and J by 2 bases, with 7 bases left in between. The CDR3 nucleotides are TGTGCCAGCAGTTACTCGTTGAAAAACTATGGCTACACCTTC. Translation: CASSYSLKNYGYTF.

This clone was recorded a few times. The chain uses TRBV9 and TRBJ1-2; TRBD1 might be the D (6 bases). The germline CDR1 and CDR2 sequences are SGDLS and YYNGEE. Trimming took 3 bases from V and 2 from J, leaving 14 bases between them. The CDR3 is 15 residues long. The CDR3: CASSEAPGGNYGYTF. CDR3 in DNA: TGTGCCAGCAGCGAGGCCCCCGGGGGCAACTATGGCTACACCTTC. Combining the CDR3 with reference TRBV9 and TRBJ1-2 gives the whole variable domain DSGVTQTPKHLITATGQRVTLRCSPRSGDLSVYWYQQSLDQGLQFLIQYYNGEERAKGNILERFSAQQFPDLHSELNLSSLELGDSALYFCASSEAPGGNYGYTFGSGTRLTVV.

The genes are TRBV10-3 and TRBJ1-6; a possible D gene is TRBD1 (5 bases). V was trimmed by 10 bases and J by 10 bases, leaving 23 bases between them. Germline V gene sequence: CDR1 ENHRY, CDR2 SYGVKD. The CDR3 is made up of 15 amino acids. The CDR3, as DNA: TGTGCCACGGGGCGAGGGGAAGGCTATATCTCACCCCTCCACTTT. Translated, it gives CATGRGEGYISPLHF.

This chain uses TRBV7-9 with TRBJ1-1; TRBD1 matches 9 bases. The J segment lost 7 bases and the V segment lost 4 bases, leaving 4 bases of the junction unmatched. Germline V gene lookup returns CDR1 SEHNR and CDR2 FQNEAQ (reference sequence). This CDR3 has 13 residues. Here the CDR3 reads CASSWDRAGEAFF. The CDR3 coding sequence is TGTGCCAGCAGCTGGGACAGGGCGGGTGAAGCTTTCTTT.

The CDR3 sequence: CASSWHTGELFF. The CDR3 region has the DNA TGTGCCAGCAGCTGGCATACCGGGGAGCTGTTTTTT. The rearrangement joins TRBV7-2 to TRBJ2-2; D call uncertain. Per germline, CDR1 SGHTA and CDR2 FQGNSA. The length of the CDR3 is 12 residues. V dropped 4 bases and J dropped 5 bases, with 5 bases sitting between them.

The V gene is TRBV6-6, the J gene TRBJ2-4, with 8 bases aligning to TRBD1. The germline CDR1 and CDR2 sequences are MNHNY and SVGAGI (reference sequence). CDR3 length: 14 amino acids. The junction had 9 bases not matched to a gene; V was cut back by 7 bases and J by 7 bases. The CDR3 sequence: CASNYQGARNIQYF. The CDR3 DNA reads TGTGCCAGCAACTACCAGGGGGCTAGGAACATTCAGTACTTC.

This chain links TRBV6-1 with TRBJ1-2; possible D gene TRBD1, 6 bases. V shed 10 bases and J shed 1 base, with 19 bases lying between them. The germline V gene encodes CDR1 MNHNS and CDR2 SASEGT. The CDR3 has 15 residues. CDR3 DNA: TGTGCCACCTTCCCGGGGGCAGCTGGTAACTATGGCTACACCTTC. Translated, it gives CATFPGAAGNYGYTF.

The chain uses TRBV2 and TRBJ1-1; D is unclear. Trimming took 7 bases from V and 1 from J, leaving 10 bases between them. The CDR3 loop spans 13 amino acids. CDR1 is SNHLY, CDR2 FYNNEI, per germline. The DNA for the CDR3 is TGTGCCAGCAATCTAATCCCGAACACTGAAGCTTTCTTT. Its translation: CASNLIPNTEAFF.

The chain recombines TRBV5-1 with TRBJ2-2, with 9 bases matching TRBD1. CDR1 is SGHRS and CDR2 is YFSETQ in the germline V gene. Trimming took 4 bases from V and 7 from J; bases not matched to a gene: 14. This CDR3 comprises 17 residues. CDR3 DNA: TGCGCCAGCAGCCGCCTCCCCGGACAGGGGTTCGGCGGGGAGCTGTTTTTT. Amino acids: CASSRLPGQGFGGELFF.

The CDR3 loop reads CAWSVGGGYEQYF. The CDR3 nucleotides read TGTGCCTGGAGTGTGGGGGGCGGGTACGAGCAGTACTTC. This chain uses TRBV30 with TRBJ2-7; D may match TRBD1 or TRBD2 (6 bases each). The germline V and J ends were trimmed by 0 bases and 4 bases, with 10 bases remaining between them. Germline V CDR1 and CDR2: GTSNPN, SVGIG (reference sequence). The length of the CDR3 is 13 residues. Together with reference TRBV30 and TRBJ2-7, the CDR3 gives the full variable domain: SQTIHQWPATLVQPVGSPLSLECTVEGTSNPNLYWYRQAAGRGLQLLFYSVGIGQISSEVPQNLSASRPQDRQFILSSKKLLLSDSGFYLCAWSVGGGYEQYFGPGTRLTVT.

This chain uses TRBV28 with TRBJ2-3, with D hard to call. The V end lost 4 bases, the J end lost 5 bases, and 7 bases lay between the germline ends. The CDR3 has 12 residues. Germline V lookup: CDR1 MDHEN, CDR2 SYDVKM. The CDR3 nucleotides are TGTGCCAGCAGTTCTATACGAGATACGCAGTATTTT. Its protein product is CASSSIRDTQYF. Complete variable domain (other parts from reference TRBV28 and TRBJ2-3): DVKVTQSSRYLVKRTGEKVFLECVQDMDHENMFWYRQDPGLGLRLIYFSYDVKMKEKGDIPEGYSVSREKKERFSLILESASTNQTSMYLCASSSIRDTQYFGPGTRLTVL.

The rearrangement joins TRBV5-6 to TRBJ1-1, with D unresolved. Trimming left V 4 bases short and J 1 base short, with 17 bases between. The CDR3 totals 16 residues. Germline V CDR1 and CDR2: SGHDT, YYEEEE. Written as DNA, the CDR3 is TGTGCCAGCAGCCCACCAACGCATGCGGGGAACACTGAAGCTTTCTTT. Encoded protein: CASSPPTHAGNTEAFF.

V usage is TRBV6-1 and J usage is TRBJ2-5; 13 nucleotides agree with TRBD2. Trimming cost V 7 bases and J 3 bases; bases outside gene matches: 5. CDR3 length equals 15 residues. From germline, CDR1 is MNHNS and CDR2 SASEGT. CDR3 region: CASNLGLAGEETQYF. The DNA of the CDR3 is TGTGCCAGCAACCTCGGACTAGCGGGAGAAGAGACCCAGTACTTC.

V and J are TRBV11-2 and TRBJ2-1; TRBD2 aligns across 7 bases. V was clipped by 5 bases and J by 0 bases; unmatched bases: 7. This CDR3 contains 16 residues. Germline values: CDR1 SGHAT, CDR2 FQNNGV. The CDR3 region is CASSVGGCISYNEQFF. CDR3 DNA sequence: TGTGCCAGCAGCGTGGGGGGGTGCATCTCCTACAATGAGCAGTTCTTC.

This chain uses TRBV5-1 with TRBJ1-1; TRBD1 aligns across 8 bases. CDR1 is SGHRS, CDR2 YFSETQ, per germline. This CDR3 comprises 15 residues. V dropped 4 bases and J dropped 3; count of bases not matched to a gene: 8. CDR3 sequence: CASSLGQGGHTEAFF. The CDR3 DNA sequence: TGCGCCAGCAGCCTAGGACAGGGAGGGCACACTGAAGCTTTCTTT. Variable domain in full (rest from reference TRBV5-1 and TRBJ1-1): KAGVTQTPRYLIKTRGQQVTLSCSPISGHRSVSWYQQTPGQGLQFLFEYFSETQRNKGNFPGRFSGRQFSNSRSEMNVSTLELGDSALYLCASSLGQGGHTEAFFGQGTRLTVV.

This clone was seen only a few times. J is TRBJ2-7 and V is TRBV6-6, with D possibly TRBD2 on 6 matching bases. With 2 bases removed from V and 11 bases from J, the gap between germline ends came to 16 bases. This CDR3 is built from 13 residues. Germline V gene sequence: CDR1 MNHNY, CDR2 SVGAGI (reference sequence). For the CDR3, the DNA is TGTGCCAGCAGTTACAATTATGGCGGAGGGGAGTACTTC. Its translation is CASSYNYGGGEYF.

The chain carries TRBV5-1 and TRBJ2-7; 9 bases map to TRBD1. The CDR3 runs to 17 residues. Germline lookup yields CDR1 SGHRS and CDR2 YFSETQ. V shed 5 bases and J 9 bases; nucleotides not matched to a gene: 21. This CDR3 is CASSSGYRGRRLTRQYF. DNA of the CDR3: TGCGCCAGCAGTTCTGGATACAGGGGGCGGAGGTTAACACGGCAGTACTTC.

The chain joins TRBV7-2 to TRBJ1-2; D is undetermined. This CDR3 is 15 amino acids long. Germline CDR1 is SGHTA and CDR2 is FQGNSA. V was shortened by 1 base and J by 4 bases, with 13 bases between the two germline ends. The CDR3 DNA sequence: TGTGCCAGCAGCTTAGAGGCAGGACCACTCTATGGCTACACCTTC. Translation gives CASSLEAGPLYGYTF. The full variable domain, its missing parts supplied by reference TRBV7-2 and TRBJ1-2, is GAGVSQSPSNKVTEKGKDVELRCDPISGHTALYWYRQSLGQGLEFLIYFQGNSAPDKSGLPSDRFSAERTGGSVSTLTIQRTQQEDSAVYLCASSLEAGPLYGYTFGSGTRLTVV.

In DNA form, the CDR3 reads TGTGCCAGCAGCCGAGGGGGGGTCGGGGAGCTGTTTTTT. Protein product: CASSRGGVGELFF. The chain links TRBV5-4 to TRBJ2-2; D might be TRBD2 (7 bases). The CDR3 runs 13 residues. The V end was cut by 4 bases, the J end by 7 bases, with 11 bases between. Germline V gene lookup returns CDR1 SGHNT and CDR2 YYREEE (reference sequence).

V gene TRBV9 combines with J gene TRBJ2-5; 12 bases line up with TRBD2. V lost 2 bases to trimming and J lost 4 bases; unmatched junction nucleotides: 6. This CDR3 is built from 16 residues. The germline V gene encodes CDR1 SGDLS and CDR2 YYNGEE. The CDR3: CASSVPSGGAPETQYF. In nucleotides, the CDR3 is TGTGCCAGCAGCGTCCCTAGCGGGGGGGCCCCAGAGACCCAGTACTTC.

The V call is TRBV10-2, the J call TRBJ2-3, with D unresolved. Per the germline V gene, CDR1 is WSHSY and CDR2 is SAAADI. The CDR3 is 15 residues long. Deletions cut 0 bases from V and 1 base from J, with 8 bases between. CDR3 protein: CASSESGQRTDTQYF. The CDR3 DNA is TGCGCCAGCAGTGAGTCAGGGCAGCGCACAGATACGCAGTATTTT.

This chain links TRBV30 with TRBJ2-7; TRBD1 matches 8 bases. The CDR3 extends over 15 amino acids. V dropped 3 bases and J dropped 6; count of bases not matched to a gene: 13. Germline V gene lookup returns CDR1 GTSNPN and CDR2 SVGIG (reference sequence). The CDR3 nucleotides are TGTGCCTGGAGGGGCTCCGGGACAGGAGGGTCCGAGCAGTACTTC. It translates to CAWRGSGTGGSEQYF.

The chain joins TRBV10-3 to TRBJ2-7, with TRBD2 matching over 10 bases. This CDR3 has 14 residues. Looked up from germline, CDR1 is ENHRY and CDR2 is SYGVKD. The J segment lost 7 bases and the V segment lost 6 bases, leaving 9 bases of the junction unmatched. CDR3 DNA sequence: TGTGCCATCAGGGAGCCGGGACTAGCGTGGGAGCAGTACTTC. The encoded protein is CAIREPGLAWEQYF.

On this clone itself: Germline and junction disagree at one end, which may indicate a read error. The J gene is TRBJ2-3, the V gene TRBV6-1, with 12 positions matching TRBD2. Germline V gene data show CDR1 as MNHNS and CDR2 as SASEGT. The CDR3 totals 16 residues. CDR3 sequence (DNA): TGTGCCATCAGTGCCGGACTAGCGGGAATCACAGATACGCAGTATTTT. This translates into CAISAGLAGITDTQYF.

Concerning this clone: This sequence is one base from a far larger clone and is likely a read error. Other DNA sequences in the sample encode the same CDR3. The V call is TRBV4-1, the J call TRBJ2-3; TRBD2 matches at 13 bases. V shed 6 bases, J shed 3 bases, and the junction held 3 bases outside the gene matches. Germline lookup yields CDR1 MGHRA and CDR2 YSYEKL. CDR3 length: 15 amino acids. The CDR3 reads CASSPGLAGTDTQYF. The CDR3 DNA is TGCGCCAGCAGTCCGGGACTAGCGGGGACAGATACGCAGTATTTT.